This T cell receptor (beta chain) was identified during a study of identical twins. TCRdb re-derived calls from the 5' RACE reads in MiXCR, one entry per CDR3 protein. In the table there are about 890,000 distinct CDR3 sequences, 12% of which are singletons. Per the germline V gene, CDR1 is DFQATT and CDR2 is SNEGSKA (reference sequence). There are 14 residues in the CDR3. V lost 3 bases, J lost 0 bases, and 9 bases lay in between. In addition, the sample was reused for a study of yellow fever vaccine responses in identical twins.

V and J are TRBV20-1 and TRBJ1-5; no clear D. The sample taken for sequencing was PBMCs. The TCR comes from a woman in her late teens or twenties in good health. The CDR3: CSARVLNSNQPQHF. The CDR3 nucleotides read TGCAGTGCTAGGGTTCTCAATAGCAATCAGCCCCAGCATTTT.